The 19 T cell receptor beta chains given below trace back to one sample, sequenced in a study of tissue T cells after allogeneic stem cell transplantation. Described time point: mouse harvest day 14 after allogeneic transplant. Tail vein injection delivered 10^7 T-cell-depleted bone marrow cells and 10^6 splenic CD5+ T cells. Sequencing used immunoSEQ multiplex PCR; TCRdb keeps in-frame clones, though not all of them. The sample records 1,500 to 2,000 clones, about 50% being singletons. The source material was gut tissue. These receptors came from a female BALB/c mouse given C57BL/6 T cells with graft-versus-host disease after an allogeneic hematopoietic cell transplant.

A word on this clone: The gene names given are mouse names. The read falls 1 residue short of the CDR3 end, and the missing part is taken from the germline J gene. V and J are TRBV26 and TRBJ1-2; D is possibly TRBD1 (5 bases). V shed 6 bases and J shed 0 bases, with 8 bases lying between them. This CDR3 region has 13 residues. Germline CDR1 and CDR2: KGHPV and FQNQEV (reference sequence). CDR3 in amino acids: CASRWTTNSDYTF. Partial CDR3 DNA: TGTGCCAGCAGGTGGACAACAAACTCCGACTACACC. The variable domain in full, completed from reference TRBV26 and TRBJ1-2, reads NSKVIQTPRYLVKGQGQKAKMRCIPEKGHPVVFWYQQNKNNEFKFLINFQNQEVLQQIDMTEKRFSAECPSNSPCSLEIQSSEAGDSALYLCASRWTTNSDYTFGSGTRLLVI.

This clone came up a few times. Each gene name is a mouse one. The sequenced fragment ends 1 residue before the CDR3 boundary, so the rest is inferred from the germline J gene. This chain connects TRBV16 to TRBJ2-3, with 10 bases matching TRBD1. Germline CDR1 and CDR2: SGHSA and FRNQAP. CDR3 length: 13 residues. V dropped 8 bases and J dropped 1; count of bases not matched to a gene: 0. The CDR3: CASGQGGAETLYF. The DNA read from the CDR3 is TGTGCAAGCGGACAGGGGGGTGCAGAAACGCTGTAT.

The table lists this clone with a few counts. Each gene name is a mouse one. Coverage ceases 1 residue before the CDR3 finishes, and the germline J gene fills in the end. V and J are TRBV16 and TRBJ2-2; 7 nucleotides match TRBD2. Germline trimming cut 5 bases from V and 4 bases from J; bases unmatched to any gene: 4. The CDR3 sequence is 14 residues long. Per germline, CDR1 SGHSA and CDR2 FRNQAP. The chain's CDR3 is CASSMGGGTGQLYF. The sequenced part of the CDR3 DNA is TGTGCAAGCAGCATGGGGGGTGGCACCGGGCAGCTCTAC.

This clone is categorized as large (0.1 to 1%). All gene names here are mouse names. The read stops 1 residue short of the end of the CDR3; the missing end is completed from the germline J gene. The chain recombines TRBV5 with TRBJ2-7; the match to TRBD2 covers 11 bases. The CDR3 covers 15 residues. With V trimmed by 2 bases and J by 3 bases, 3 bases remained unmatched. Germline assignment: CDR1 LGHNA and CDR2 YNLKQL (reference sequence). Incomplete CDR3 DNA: TGTGCCAGCAGCCAATCGGGACTGGGGGTCTATGAACAGTAC. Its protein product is CASSQSGLGVYEQY. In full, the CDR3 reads CASSQSGLGVYEQYF.

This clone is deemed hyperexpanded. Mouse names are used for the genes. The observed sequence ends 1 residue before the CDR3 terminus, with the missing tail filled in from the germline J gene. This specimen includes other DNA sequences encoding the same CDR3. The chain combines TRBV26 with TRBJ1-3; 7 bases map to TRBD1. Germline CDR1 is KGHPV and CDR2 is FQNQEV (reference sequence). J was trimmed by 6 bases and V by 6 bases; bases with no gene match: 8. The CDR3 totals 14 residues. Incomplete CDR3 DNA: TGTGCCAGCAGCTCCGGGACAGCGGTAAATACGCTCTAT. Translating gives CASSSGTAVNTLY. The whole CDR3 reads CASSSGTAVNTLYF.

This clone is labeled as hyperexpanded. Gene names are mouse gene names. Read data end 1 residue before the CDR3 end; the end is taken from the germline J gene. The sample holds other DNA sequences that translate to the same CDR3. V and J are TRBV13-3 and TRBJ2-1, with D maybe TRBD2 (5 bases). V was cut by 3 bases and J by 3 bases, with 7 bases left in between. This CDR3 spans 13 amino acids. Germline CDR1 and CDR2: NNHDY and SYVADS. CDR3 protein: CASSAGIYAEQFF. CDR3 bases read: TGTGCCAGCAGTGCTGGGATCTATGCTGAGCAGTTC.

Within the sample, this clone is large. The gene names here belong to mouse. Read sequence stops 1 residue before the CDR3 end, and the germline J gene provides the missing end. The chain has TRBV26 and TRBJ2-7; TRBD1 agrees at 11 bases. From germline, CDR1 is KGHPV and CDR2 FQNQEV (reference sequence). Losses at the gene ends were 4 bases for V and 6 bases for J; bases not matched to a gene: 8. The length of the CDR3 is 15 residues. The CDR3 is CASSRDRGRGVEQYF. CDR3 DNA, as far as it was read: TGTGCCAGCAGTCGGGACAGGGGGAGGGGGGTTGAACAGTAC.

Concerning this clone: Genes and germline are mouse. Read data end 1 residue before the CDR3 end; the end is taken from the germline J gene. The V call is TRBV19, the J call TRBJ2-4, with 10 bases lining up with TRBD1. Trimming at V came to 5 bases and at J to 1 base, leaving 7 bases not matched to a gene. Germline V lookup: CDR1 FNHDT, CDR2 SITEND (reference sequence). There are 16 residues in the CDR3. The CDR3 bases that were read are TGTGCCAGCAGGGGGGGGACAGGGGCGGGTCAAAACACCTTGTAC. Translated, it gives CASRGGTGAGQNTLY. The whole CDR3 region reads CASRGGTGAGQNTLYF. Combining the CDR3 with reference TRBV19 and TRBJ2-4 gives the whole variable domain GGIITQTPKFLIGQEGQKLTLKCQQNFNHDTMYWYRQDSGKGLRLIYYSITENDLQKGDLSEGYDASREKKSSFSLTVTSAQKNEMAVFLCASRGGTGAGQNTLYFGAGTRLSVL.

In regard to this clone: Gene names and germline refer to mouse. CDR3 residues: CASSLGGLDTLYF. The CDR3 DNA, read in part, is TGTGCAAGCAGCTTAGGTGGGTTGGACACCTTGTAC. The V call is TRBV16, the J call TRBJ2-4; D not certain. The DNA ends 1 residue before the CDR3 does, and the rest of the CDR3 is filled in from the germline J gene. This CDR3 is built from 13 residues. From germline, CDR1 is SGHSA and CDR2 FRNQAP. With 1 base removed from V and 7 bases from J, the gap between germline ends came to 9 bases.

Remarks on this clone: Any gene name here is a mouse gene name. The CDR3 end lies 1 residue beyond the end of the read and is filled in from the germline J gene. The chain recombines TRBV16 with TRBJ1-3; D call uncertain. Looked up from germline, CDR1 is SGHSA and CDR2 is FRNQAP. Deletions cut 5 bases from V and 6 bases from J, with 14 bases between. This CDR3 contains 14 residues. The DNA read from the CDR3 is TGTGCAAGCAGCCCCGACAATTCTCCAAATACGCTCTAT. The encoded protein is CASSPDNSPNTLY. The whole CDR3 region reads CASSPDNSPNTLYF. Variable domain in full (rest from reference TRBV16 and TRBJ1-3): NAGVIQTPRHKVTGKGQEATLWCEPISGHSAVFWYRQTIVQGLEFLTYFRNQAPIDDSGMPKERFSAQMPNQSHSTLKIQSTQPQDSAVYLCASSPDNSPNTLYFGEGSRLIVV.

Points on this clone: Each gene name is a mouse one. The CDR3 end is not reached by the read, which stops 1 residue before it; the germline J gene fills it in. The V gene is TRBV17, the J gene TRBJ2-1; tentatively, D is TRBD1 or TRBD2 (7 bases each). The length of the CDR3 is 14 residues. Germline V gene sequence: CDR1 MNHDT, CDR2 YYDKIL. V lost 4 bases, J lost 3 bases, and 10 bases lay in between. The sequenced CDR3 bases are TGTGCTAGCAGTACAGGGGGGCTCTATGCTGAGCAGTTC. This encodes CASSTGGLYAEQF. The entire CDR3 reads CASSTGGLYAEQFF.

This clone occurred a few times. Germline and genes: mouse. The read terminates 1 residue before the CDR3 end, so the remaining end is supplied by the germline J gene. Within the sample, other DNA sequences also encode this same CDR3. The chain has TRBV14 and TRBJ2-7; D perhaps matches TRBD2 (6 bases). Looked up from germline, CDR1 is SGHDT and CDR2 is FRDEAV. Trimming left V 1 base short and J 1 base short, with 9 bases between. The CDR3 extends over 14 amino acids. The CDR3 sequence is CASSFHWESYEQYF. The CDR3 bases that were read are TGTGCCAGCAGTTTCCACTGGGAGTCCTATGAACAGTAC.

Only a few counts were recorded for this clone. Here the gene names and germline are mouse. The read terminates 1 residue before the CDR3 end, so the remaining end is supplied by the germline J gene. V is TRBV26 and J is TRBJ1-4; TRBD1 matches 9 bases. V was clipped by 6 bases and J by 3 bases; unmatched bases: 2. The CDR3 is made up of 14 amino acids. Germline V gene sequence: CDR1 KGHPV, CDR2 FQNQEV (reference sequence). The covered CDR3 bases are TGTGCCAGCAGCCGGACAGGGGCCAACGAAAGATTATTT. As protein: CASSRTGANERLF. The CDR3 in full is CASSRTGANERLFF.

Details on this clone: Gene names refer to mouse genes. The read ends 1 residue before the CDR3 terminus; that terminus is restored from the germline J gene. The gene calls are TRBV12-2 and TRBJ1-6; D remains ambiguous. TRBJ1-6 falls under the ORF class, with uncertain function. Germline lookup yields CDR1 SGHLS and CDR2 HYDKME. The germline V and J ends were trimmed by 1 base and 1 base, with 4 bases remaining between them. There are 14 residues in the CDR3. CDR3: CASSLQSYNSPLYF. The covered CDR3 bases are TGTGCCAGCTCTCTTCAGTCCTATAATTCGCCCCTCTAC.

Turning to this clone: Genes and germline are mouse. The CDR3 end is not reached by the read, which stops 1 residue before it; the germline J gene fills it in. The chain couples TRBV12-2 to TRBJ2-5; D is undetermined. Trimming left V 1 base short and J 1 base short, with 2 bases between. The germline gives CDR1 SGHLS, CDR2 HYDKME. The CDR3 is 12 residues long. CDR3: CASSLHQDTQYF. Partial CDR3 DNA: TGTGCCAGCTCTCTTCACCAAGACACCCAGTAC.

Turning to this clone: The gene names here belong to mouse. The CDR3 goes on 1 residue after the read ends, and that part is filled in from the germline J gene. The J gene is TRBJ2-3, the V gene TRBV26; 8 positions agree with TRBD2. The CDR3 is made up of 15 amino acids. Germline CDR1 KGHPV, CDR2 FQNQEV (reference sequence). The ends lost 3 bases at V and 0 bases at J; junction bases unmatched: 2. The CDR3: CASSLSGGSAETLYF. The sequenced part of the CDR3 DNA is TGTGCCAGCAGTCTCTCTGGGGGGAGTGCAGAAACGCTGTAT.

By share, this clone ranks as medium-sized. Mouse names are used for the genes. The CDR3 bases that were read are TGTGCCAGCAGGGCCCCGGGACTGGGGTATGAACAGTAC. Amino acid sequence: CASRAPGLGYEQY. Given in full, the CDR3 is CASRAPGLGYEQYF. The gene calls are TRBV15 and TRBJ2-7, with 10 bases that match TRBD2. Read sequence stops 1 residue before the CDR3 end, and the germline J gene provides the missing end. The germline V gene encodes CDR1 SGHND and CDR2 FRSKSL. The CDR3 is made up of 14 amino acids. J lost 4 bases, V lost 6 bases, and 6 bases had no gene match.

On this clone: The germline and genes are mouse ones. CDR3 in amino acids: CASSDAVSYEQYF. CDR3 DNA (partial): TGTGCCAGCAGTGATGCGGTCTCCTATGAACAGTAC. The chain employs TRBV13-1 and TRBJ2-7; D remains unclear. The read ends 1 residue shy of where the CDR3 ends; the end is completed using the germline J gene. Germline CDR1 is NSHNY and CDR2 is SYGAGN. The CDR3 consists of 13 residues. Trimming took 0 bases from V and 0 from J, leaving 4 bases between them.

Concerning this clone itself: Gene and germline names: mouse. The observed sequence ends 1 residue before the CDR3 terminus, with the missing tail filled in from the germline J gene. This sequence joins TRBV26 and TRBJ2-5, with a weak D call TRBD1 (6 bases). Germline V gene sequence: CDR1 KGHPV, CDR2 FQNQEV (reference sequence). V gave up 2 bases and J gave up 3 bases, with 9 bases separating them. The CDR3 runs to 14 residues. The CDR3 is CASSLTQGQDTQYF. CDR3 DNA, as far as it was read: TGTGCCAGCAGTCTGACCCAGGGGCAAGACACCCAGTAC.